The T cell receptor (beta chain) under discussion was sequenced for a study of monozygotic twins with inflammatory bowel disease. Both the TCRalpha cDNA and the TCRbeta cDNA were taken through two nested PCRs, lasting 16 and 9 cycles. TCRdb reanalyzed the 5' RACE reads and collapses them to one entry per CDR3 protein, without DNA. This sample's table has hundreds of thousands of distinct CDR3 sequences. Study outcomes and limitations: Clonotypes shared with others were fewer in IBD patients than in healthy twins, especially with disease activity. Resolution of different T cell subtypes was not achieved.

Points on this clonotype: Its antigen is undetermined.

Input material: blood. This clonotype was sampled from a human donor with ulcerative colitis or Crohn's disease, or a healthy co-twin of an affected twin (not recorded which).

This chain's CDR3 is CASSVRAGGQPNEQFF. J is TRBJ2-1 and V is TRBV9; with no DNA, the TCRdb D assignment of TRBD2 cannot be verified. Germline CDR1 SGDLS, CDR2 YYNGEE. The CDR3 consists of 16 residues.